This TCR beta chain was documented in a study of cytomegalovirus exposure and HLA in healthy donors. The primer mix had 60 Vbeta and 13 Jbeta primers. Sequenced by immunoSEQ multiplex PCR; TCRdb stores in-frame clones only, minus some. The table records 100,000 to 150,000 clones, 60% to 75% of them present only once. The CDR3 totals 13 residues. Looked up from germline, CDR1 is SGHDT and CDR2 is YYEEEE. V dropped 2 bases and J dropped 4 bases, with 9 bases sitting between them. This clone was detected once. The sequencing input was PBMCs. The receptor was derived from a woman aged 40 to 49 in good health and CMV-seropositive. The chain combines TRBV5-6 with TRBJ1-1; D ambiguous. The CDR3 here is CASSFGRRTEAFF. Written as DNA, the CDR3 is TGTGCCAGCAGCTTCGGCAGGCGCACTGAAGCTTTCTTT.